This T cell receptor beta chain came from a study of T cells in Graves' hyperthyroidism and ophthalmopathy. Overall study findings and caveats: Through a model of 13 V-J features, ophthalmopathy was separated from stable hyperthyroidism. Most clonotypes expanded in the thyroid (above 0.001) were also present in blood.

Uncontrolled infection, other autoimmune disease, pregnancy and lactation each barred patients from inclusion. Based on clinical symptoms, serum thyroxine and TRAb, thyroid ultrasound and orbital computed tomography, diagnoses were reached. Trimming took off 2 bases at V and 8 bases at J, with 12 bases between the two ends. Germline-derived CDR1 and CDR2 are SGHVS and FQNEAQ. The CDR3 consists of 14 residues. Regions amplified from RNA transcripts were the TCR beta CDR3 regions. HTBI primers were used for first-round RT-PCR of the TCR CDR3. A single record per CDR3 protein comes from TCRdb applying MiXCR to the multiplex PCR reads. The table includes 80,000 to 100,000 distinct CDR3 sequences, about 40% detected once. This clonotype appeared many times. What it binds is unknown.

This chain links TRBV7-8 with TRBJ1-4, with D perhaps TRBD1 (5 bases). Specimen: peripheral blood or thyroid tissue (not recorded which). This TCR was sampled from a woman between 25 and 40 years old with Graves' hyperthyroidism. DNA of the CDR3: TGTGCCAGCAGCTTAAGGCAGGGAGCCGAAAAACTGTTTTTT. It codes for CASSLRQGAEKLFF.